The source of this TCR beta chain is a study of cytomegalovirus exposure and HLA in healthy donors. Findings and caveats of the study: An apparent linkage of common viral pathogens to several of the most significant clusters emerged in a later analysis. Most TCR beta V segments were productive about 87% or about 30% of the time in an earlier analysis.

V lost 3 bases, J lost 0 bases, and 9 bases lay in between. The CDR3 is 15 residues long. Germline lookup yields CDR1 SGHTA and CDR2 FQGNSA. The PCR ran on 60 Vbeta and 13 Jbeta primers. Generated by immunoSEQ multiplex PCR, the TCRdb table keeps only in-frame clones and is missing some. Counted here are about 210,000 clones, about 86% occurring once; the ten biggest clones make up 1.5% to 2%. Comment on this clone: Its antigen is unknown.

The receptor's source is a man aged 35 to 55 in good health and CMV-seropositive. The sequenced material came from PBMCs. The chain employs TRBV7-2 and TRBJ1-5, with D unclear. CDR3 sequence reads: CASSFYGVSNQPQHF. CDR3 nucleotides: TGTGCCAGCAGCTTTTACGGGGTTAGCAATCAGCCCCAGCATTTT. The entire variable domain, with the rest obtained from reference TRBV7-2 and TRBJ1-5, is as follows: GAGVSQSPSNKVTEKGKDVELRCDPISGHTALYWYRQSLGQGLEFLIYFQGNSAPDKSGLPSDRFSAERTGGSVSTLTIQRTQQEDSAVYLCASSFYGVSNQPQHFGDGTRLSIL.